This T cell receptor (beta chain) was sequenced during a study of cytomegalovirus exposure and HLA in healthy donors. Findings and limits, study-wide: Immune exposure was documented only through CMV serostatus. Analyses of presence and absence presupposed an approximately uniform sequencing depth across donors. Earlier results showed most TCR beta V segments being productive about 87% or about 30% of the time.

The CDR3 runs to 13 residues. Trimming took off 0 bases at V and 7 bases at J, with 8 bases between the two ends. Germline V gives CDR1 SGHKS, CDR2 YYEKEE (reference sequence). This clone was detected only once. Its antigen is not known. The PCR employed 60 Vbeta primers together with 13 Jbeta primers. Method: immunoSEQ multiplex PCR; TCRdb's copy keeps in-frame clones and lacks some. The table records over 70,000 clones, roughly 67% of them present only once. This clonotype was obtained from a woman aged 50 to 60 in good health and CMV-seropositive. What was sequenced was PBMCs. This chain uses TRBV5-5 with TRBJ1-5; no firm D call. The CDR3 DNA is TGTGCCAGCAGCTTGGACGCACGGCAGCCCCAGCATTTT. It translates to CASSLDARQPQHF.